This TCR beta chain originates from a study of T cell repertoires in cytomegalovirus infection (dated by TCRdb to about 2019). Turning to the overall study: Donor HLA type was relevant to the analysis, as public TCR beta signatures indicated carriage of CMV infection together with the matching HLA type.

CDR3 length: 15 amino acids, cysteine to phenylalanine. The entry retains the CDR3 DNA only, 45 bases that are in frame from base 1. V drops 8 bases and J drops 2 bases, leaving 16 bases in between. With respect to this clonotype: Its antigen remains undetermined. Base qualities are not at hand, and no much larger clone is one base apart.

Findings and caveats that apply to the study as a whole: Cumulative frequency of public TCR beta family members discriminated carriers of CMV infection plus the relevant HLA type in this cohort and an independent 352-donor cohort. In the ex vivo response, HLA-C-restricted CMV-specific TCR beta clonotypes were dominant, and in two of eight donors the single most frequent clonotype came from this HLA-C-restricted group.

TCRdb names Illumina HiSeq 1500 as the instrument used. Using fastp at Q25 and MiXCR, TCRdb reprocessed the public reads and kept productive beta chains. Each CDR3 protein appears once, grouped with its most common genes and DNA. Here the sample has about 740,000 distinct CDR3 sequences; about 40% occur a single time. The ten largest clones add up to about 2.8% of the sample. The sequence joins TRBV12-3 or TRBV12-4 to TRBJ1-3; 5 matching bases give a weak D call of TRBD1. The source material was PBMCs. The sequence was collected from a human donor in good health (CMV status not recorded). Some clones in this sample may be carry-over from other donors' samples. The bases are TGTGCCAGCCACCAGCGGGGGTTCCCTGGAAACACCATATATTTT. Translated, it reads CASHQRGFPGNTIYF.